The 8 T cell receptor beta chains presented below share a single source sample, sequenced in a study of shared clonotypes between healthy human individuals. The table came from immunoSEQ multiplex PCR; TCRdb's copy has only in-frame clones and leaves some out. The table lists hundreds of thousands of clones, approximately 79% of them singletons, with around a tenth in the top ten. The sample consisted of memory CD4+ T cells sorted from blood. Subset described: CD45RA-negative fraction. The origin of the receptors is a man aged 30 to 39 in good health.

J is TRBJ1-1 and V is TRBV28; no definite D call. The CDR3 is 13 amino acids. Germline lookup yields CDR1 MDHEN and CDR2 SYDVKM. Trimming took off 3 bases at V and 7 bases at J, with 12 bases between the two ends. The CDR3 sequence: CASSLAMRGEAFF. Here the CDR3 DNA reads TGTGCCAGCAGTTTGGCCATGAGAGGTGAAGCTTTCTTT. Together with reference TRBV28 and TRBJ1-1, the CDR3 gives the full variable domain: DVKVTQSSRYLVKRTGEKVFLECVQDMDHENMFWYRQDPGLGLRLIYFSYDVKMKEKGDIPEGYSVSREKKERFSLILESASTNQTSMYLCASSLAMRGEAFFGQGTRLTVV.

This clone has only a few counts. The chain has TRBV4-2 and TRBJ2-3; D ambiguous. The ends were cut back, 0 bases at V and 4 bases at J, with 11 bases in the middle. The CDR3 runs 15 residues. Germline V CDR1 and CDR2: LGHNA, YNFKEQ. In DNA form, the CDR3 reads TGTGCCAGCAGCCAAGACCCCAGTGTCTCAGATACGCAGTATTTT. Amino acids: CASSQDPSVSDTQYF.

CDR3 region: CASRDSSWQPQHF. CDR3 bases: TGTGCCAGCAGGGACAGTTCCTGGCAGCCCCAGCATTTT. The chain carries TRBV6-1 and TRBJ1-5; tentative D call: TRBD1 (6 bases). CDR3 length: 13 residues. V shed 6 bases and J shed 7 bases, with 13 bases lying between them. Germline V lookup: CDR1 MNHNS, CDR2 SASEGT.

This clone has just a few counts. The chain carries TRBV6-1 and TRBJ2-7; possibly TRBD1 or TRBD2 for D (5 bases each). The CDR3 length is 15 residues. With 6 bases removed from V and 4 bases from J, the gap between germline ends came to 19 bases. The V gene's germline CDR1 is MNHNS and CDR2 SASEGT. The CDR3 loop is CASRRGAEGIYEQYF. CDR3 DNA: TGTGCCAGCAGGAGGGGAGCAGAAGGAATTTACGAGCAGTACTTC.

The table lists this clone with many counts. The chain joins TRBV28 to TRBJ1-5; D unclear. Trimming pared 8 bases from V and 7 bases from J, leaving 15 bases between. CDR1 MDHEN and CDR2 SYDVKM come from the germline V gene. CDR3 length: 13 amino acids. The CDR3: CASWKETSQPQHF. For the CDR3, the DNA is TGTGCCAGCTGGAAGGAGACCTCCCAGCCCCAGCATTTT.

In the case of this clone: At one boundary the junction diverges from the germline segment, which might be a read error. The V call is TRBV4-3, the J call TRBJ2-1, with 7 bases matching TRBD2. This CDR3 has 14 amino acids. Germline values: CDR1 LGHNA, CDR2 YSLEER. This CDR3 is CASSQAGGYSEQFF. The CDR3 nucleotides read TGCGCCAGCAGCCAAGCCGGGGGGTACAGTGAGCAGTTCTTC.

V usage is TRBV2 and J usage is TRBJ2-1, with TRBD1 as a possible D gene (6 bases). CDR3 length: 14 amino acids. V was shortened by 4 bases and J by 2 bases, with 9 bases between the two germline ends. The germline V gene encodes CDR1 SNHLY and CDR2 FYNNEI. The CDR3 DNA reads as TGTGCCAGCAGTGTGACAGGTCCCTACAATGAGCAGTTCTTC. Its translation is CASSVTGPYNEQFF.

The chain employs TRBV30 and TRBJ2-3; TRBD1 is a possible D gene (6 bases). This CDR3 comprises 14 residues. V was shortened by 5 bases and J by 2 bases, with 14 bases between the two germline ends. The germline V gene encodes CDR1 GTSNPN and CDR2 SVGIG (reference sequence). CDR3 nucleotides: TGTGCCTGGGGGGGCCCGGGTTCCACAGATACGCAGTATTTT. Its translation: CAWGGPGSTDTQYF.